This passage covers 14 T cell receptor beta chains from one sample sequenced in a study of cytotoxic CD8 clonotypes in ibrutinib-treated CLL. TCRdb's copy holds only in-frame clones and misses some; the assay was immunoSEQ multiplex PCR. The sample has around 200,000 clones, around 70% seen once. This specimen consisted of PBMCs, obtained after 12 months of ibrutinib treatment. The receptors were sampled from a human donor with chronic lymphocytic leukemia.

V usage is TRBV18 and J usage is TRBJ2-3, with D unclear. The CDR3 totals 13 residues. Germline loops: CDR1 KGHSH, CDR2 LQKENI. Trimming removed 3 bases at V and 10 bases at J, with 14 bases between. CDR3 sequence reads: CASSPSLEMAQYF. The CDR3 DNA reads as TGTGCCAGCTCACCCTCCCTTGAAATGGCGCAGTATTTT.

This chain links TRBV19 with TRBJ1-4; D is undetermined. The CDR3 sequence is 13 residues long. The V end lost 4 bases, the J end lost 7 bases, and 10 bases lay between the germline ends. The germline V gene has CDR1 LNHDA and CDR2 SQIVND (reference sequence). CDR3 DNA: TGTGCCAGTAGTAGTCACCCTGGTGAAAAACTGTTTTTT. As protein: CASSSHPGEKLFF.

The CDR3 sequence is CAWSVGTGRTYEQYF. Here the CDR3 DNA reads TGTGCCTGGAGTGTGGGGACAGGGCGCACCTACGAGCAGTACTTC. The rearrangement links TRBV30 to TRBJ2-7; TRBD1 agrees at 9 bases. The length of the CDR3 is 15 residues. The J segment lost 2 bases and the V segment lost 0 bases, leaving 5 bases of the junction unmatched. Germline loops: CDR1 GTSNPN, CDR2 SVGIG (reference sequence).

This clone was seen only a few times. The chain is built from TRBV5-3 and TRBJ2-4; D gene unclear. TRBV5-3 is recorded as an ORF, its role being uncertain. The V end was cut by 4 bases, the J end by 9 bases, with 2 bases between. There are 9 residues in the CDR3. In DNA form, the CDR3 reads TGTGCCAGAAGCCCCATTCAGTACTTC. Translating gives CARSPIQYF.

The V and J genes are TRBV5-6 and TRBJ1-1; 7 bases align to TRBD1. This CDR3 spans 16 amino acids. The V gene end was trimmed by 0 bases and the J gene end by 4 bases; junction bases not matched to a gene: 9. In germline, CDR1 is SGHDT, CDR2 YYEEEE. CDR3 sequence reads: CASSLVGEAGGTEAFF. For the CDR3, the DNA is TGTGCCAGCAGCTTGGTGGGTGAGGCAGGGGGCACTGAAGCTTTCTTT.

V is TRBV7-3 and J is TRBJ1-1, with 7 bases matching TRBD1. Germline trimming cut 4 bases from V and 4 bases from J; bases unmatched to any gene: 3. The CDR3 covers 13 residues. Germline loops: CDR1 SGHTA, CDR2 FQGTGA. CDR3 sequence reads: CASSSTGTTEAFF. The CDR3 DNA sequence: TGTGCCAGCAGCTCGACAGGGACCACTGAAGCTTTCTTT.

This chain links TRBV27 with TRBJ2-7; D is unclear. Germline V lookup: CDR1 MNHEY, CDR2 SMNVEV (reference sequence). The CDR3 consists of 14 residues. V shed 0 bases and J shed 3 bases, with 9 bases lying between them. The CDR3 here is CASSLSTPIYEQYF. CDR3 sequence (DNA): TGTGCCAGCAGTTTATCGACACCCATCTACGAGCAGTACTTC.

This chain uses TRBV9 with TRBJ2-1, with D tentatively TRBD2 (5 bases). The V end lost 7 bases, the J end lost 4 bases, and 12 bases lay between the germline ends. This CDR3 region has 13 residues. Germline loops: CDR1 SGDLS, CDR2 YYNGEE. The CDR3, as DNA: TGTGCCAGCGGTAGAGGGCAGTACAATGAGCAGTTCTTC. The encoded protein is CASGRGQYNEQFF.

In this sample, this clone turned up a few times. The chain has TRBV28 and TRBJ1-2; 8 bases align to TRBD1. J gave up 4 bases and V 6 bases, and 7 bases lay outside the gene matches. CDR1 is MDHEN and CDR2 is SYDVKM in the germline V gene. The CDR3 extends over 14 amino acids. The CDR3 DNA reads TGTGCCAGCAGGGAGGACAGGGCGGGCTATGGCTACACCTTC. Its protein product is CASREDRAGYGYTF.

J is TRBJ2-2 and V is TRBV6-5, with 9 bases aligning to TRBD1. Per the germline V gene, CDR1 is MNHEY and CDR2 is SVGAGI. V gave up 4 bases and J gave up 15 bases; unmatched junction bases: 12. The CDR3 loop spans 14 amino acids. CDR3 coding DNA: TGTGCCAGCAGTTCCGGGACAGGGCAAATGGTGGTGTTTTTT. Translated, it gives CASSSGTGQMVVFF.

The rearrangement links TRBV5-1 to TRBJ2-7, with unresolved D. The CDR3 spans 12 residues. V gave up 6 bases and J gave up 4 bases, with 11 bases separating them. CDR1 and CDR2 from the germline V gene are SGHRS and YFSETQ. The CDR3 protein is CASTGPIYEQYF. In nucleotides, the CDR3 is TGCGCCAGCACCGGTCCCATTTACGAGCAGTACTTC.

The chain couples TRBV7-9 to TRBJ1-2, with D possibly being TRBD1 (6 bases). The CDR3 has 12 residues. Trimming stripped 11 bases from V and 3 bases from J, with 13 bases between. Looked up from germline, CDR1 is SEHNR and CDR2 is FQNEAQ (reference sequence). This CDR3 reads CAGGGRDYGYTF. CDR3 sequence (DNA): TGTGCCGGGGGCGGACGGGACTATGGCTACACCTTC. The full variable domain, rest sourced from reference TRBV7-9 and TRBJ1-2, is DTGVSQNPRHKITKRGQNVTFRCDPISEHNRLYWYRQTLGQGPEFLTYFQNEAQLEKSRLLSDRFSAERPKGSFSTLEIQRTEQGDSAMYLCAGGGRDYGYTFGSGTRLTVV.

This clone occurred once. The rearrangement uses TRBV5-1 and TRBJ2-1; D gene unclear. In germline, CDR1 is SGHRS, CDR2 YFSETQ. The CDR3 contains 13 residues. V lost 4 bases, J lost 9 bases, and 14 bases lay in between. This chain's CDR3 is CASSPDLWGEQFF. The CDR3 bases are TGCGCCAGCAGCCCGGATTTGTGGGGTGAGCAGTTCTTC.

This CDR3 reads CASSYGGVTDTQYF. The CDR3 DNA sequence: TGTGCCAGCAGTTACGGGGGGGTCACAGATACGCAGTATTTT. The chain recombines TRBV6-5 with TRBJ2-3, with 7 bases matching TRBD2. V gave up 2 bases and J gave up 2 bases; unmatched junction bases: 1. Germline CDR1 reads MNHEY; CDR2 reads SVGAGI. The CDR3 covers 14 residues.